A single T cell receptor beta chain is shown here with its context. In its sample, this clone was seen a few times. The antigen it binds to is not known. Nothing much larger sits one base from this clone, and base qualities are not available. These data belong to a study of blood T cell repertoires in COVID-19 (dated by TCRdb to the early 2020s). Broadly, across the study: Collaborator samples came from the United States, Italy and Spain and covered acute and convalescent phases of COVID-19. Sample metadata almost always included a de-identified subject ID, COVID-19 status, age in years and sex. The samples were drawn from two sources: the first 160 participants of the ongoing ImmuneRACE study, and over 950 subjects contributed by 6 global collaborators. The material from the prospective study consisted of cDNA or gDNA derived from T cells, B-cell-depleted T cells, or PBMCs. Where HLA class I and class II types were available, the types were taken from metadata supplied by the sample provider, not from assay-based typing. A freely available public database, intended as a resource for researchers studying the immune response to SARS-CoV-2, is where the repertoires were released. The dataset comprised deeply sampled blood TCRbeta repertoires from subjects exposed to, actively infected with, or recovered from COVID-19. Beyond this particular receptor, the publication reports: The amount of clinical and demographic metadata varied by source and participant and was provided uncurated.

The immunoSEQ Assay, a bias-controlled multiplex PCR, was used to amplify TCRbeta CDR3 regions from genomic DNA. The paper's data handling went like this. The number of nucleated cells in each sample was estimated from the amplification of reference gene primers within the assay. Sequence reads were collapsed and filtered to measure the absolute abundance of every unique TCRbeta CDR3 rearrangement. For each sample, productive Simpson clonality was calculated by taking the square root of Simpson's diversity index across productive rearrangements. Sourced from immuneACCESS, this table was stored by TCRdb with only in-frame sequences that have V and J called. A share of the clones is absent; for the studies checked, an unresolved V gene accounts for under half, and the remainder has no known explanation. The V and J calls and clone size were taken over from that table, and D and trimming were inferred from the DNA. For this sample there are 100,000 to 150,000 clones; nearly 70% appear just once. The top ten clones comprise 1.5% to 2% of the sample.

Each collaborating institution followed its own protocols to collect whole blood in K2EDTA tubes. For TCRbeta analysis, collaborators shipped samples as frozen whole blood, isolated PBMCs, or DNA extracted from either of those sample types. Material for sequencing was peripheral blood. The clonotype comes from a woman in her 70s with acute or convalescent COVID-19.

This receptor carries the CDR3 CASSLRQEGPLHF. The nucleotide sequence reads TGTGCCAGCAGTCTTCGACAGGAAGGACCCCTCCACTTT. The chain was built from TRBV28 and TRBJ1-6, with TRBD1 tentatively as D gene (6 bases match). A distance of 14 bases separates the germline ends of V and J, which lose 5 bases and 12 bases respectively. CDR1 and CDR2 were assigned from the germline V gene as MDHEN and SYDVKM. Including the terminal cysteine and phenylalanine, the CDR3 comprises 13 residues. Just the 39-base CDR3 DNA is kept, in frame starting at base 1.